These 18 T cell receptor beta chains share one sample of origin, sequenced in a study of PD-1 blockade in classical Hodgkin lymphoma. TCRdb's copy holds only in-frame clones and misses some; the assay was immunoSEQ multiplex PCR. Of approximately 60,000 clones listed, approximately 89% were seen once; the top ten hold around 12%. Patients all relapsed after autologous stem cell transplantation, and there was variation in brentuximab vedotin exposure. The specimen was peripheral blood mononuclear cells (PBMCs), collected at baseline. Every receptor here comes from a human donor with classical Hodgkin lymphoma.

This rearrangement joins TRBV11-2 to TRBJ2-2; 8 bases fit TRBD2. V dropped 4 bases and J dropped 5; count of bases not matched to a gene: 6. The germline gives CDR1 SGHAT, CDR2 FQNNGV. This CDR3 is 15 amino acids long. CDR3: CASSSGLVSTGELFF. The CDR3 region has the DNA TGTGCCAGCAGCTCGGGACTAGTGTCGACCGGGGAGCTGTTTTTT.

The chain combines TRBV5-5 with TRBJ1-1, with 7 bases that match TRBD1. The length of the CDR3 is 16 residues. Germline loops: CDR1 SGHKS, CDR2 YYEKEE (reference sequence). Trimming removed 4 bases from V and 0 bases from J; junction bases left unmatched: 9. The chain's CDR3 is CASSPRDRGMNTEAFF. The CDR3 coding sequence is TGTGCCAGCAGCCCACGGGACAGAGGCATGAACACTGAAGCTTTCTTT.

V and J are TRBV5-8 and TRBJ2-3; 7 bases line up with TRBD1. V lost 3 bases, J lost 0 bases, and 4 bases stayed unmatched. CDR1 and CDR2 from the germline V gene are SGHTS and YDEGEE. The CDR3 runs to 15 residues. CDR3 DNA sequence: TGTGCCAGCAGCTCAGGACAGGCTAGCACAGATACGCAGTATTTT. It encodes CASSSGQASTDTQYF.

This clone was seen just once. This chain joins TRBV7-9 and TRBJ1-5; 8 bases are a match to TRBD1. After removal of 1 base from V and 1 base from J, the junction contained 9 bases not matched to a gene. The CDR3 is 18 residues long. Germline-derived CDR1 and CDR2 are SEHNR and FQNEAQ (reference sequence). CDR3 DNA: TGTGCCAGCAGCTTAGGGACAGGGTTGGATCGGAGCAATCAGCCCCAGCATTTT. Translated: CASSLGTGLDRSNQPQHF.

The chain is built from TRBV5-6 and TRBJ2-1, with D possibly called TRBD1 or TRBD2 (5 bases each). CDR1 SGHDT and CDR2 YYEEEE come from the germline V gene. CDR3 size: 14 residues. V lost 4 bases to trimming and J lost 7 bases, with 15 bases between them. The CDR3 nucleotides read TGTGCCAGCAGCGTGTCCGGGACGGCAAATGAGCAGTTCTTC. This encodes CASSVSGTANEQFF. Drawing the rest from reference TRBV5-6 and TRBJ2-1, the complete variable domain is DAGVTQSPTHLIKTRGQQVTLRCSPKSGHDTVSWYQQALGQGPQFIFQYYEEEERQRGNFPDRFSGHQFPNYSSELNVNALLLGDSALYLCASSVSGTANEQFFGPGTRLTVL.

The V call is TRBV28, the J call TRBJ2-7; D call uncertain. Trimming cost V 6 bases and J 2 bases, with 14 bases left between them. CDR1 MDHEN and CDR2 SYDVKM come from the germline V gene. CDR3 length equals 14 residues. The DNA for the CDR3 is TGTGCCAGCAGAAGAAGAGCTTGGGCCTACGAGCAGTACTTC. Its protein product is CASRRRAWAYEQYF.

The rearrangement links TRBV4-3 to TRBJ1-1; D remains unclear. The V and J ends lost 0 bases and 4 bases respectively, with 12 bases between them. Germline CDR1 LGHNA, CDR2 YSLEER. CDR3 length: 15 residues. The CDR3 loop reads CASSQDEIRLTEAFF. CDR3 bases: TGCGCCAGCAGCCAAGATGAAATCCGGCTCACTGAAGCTTTCTTT.

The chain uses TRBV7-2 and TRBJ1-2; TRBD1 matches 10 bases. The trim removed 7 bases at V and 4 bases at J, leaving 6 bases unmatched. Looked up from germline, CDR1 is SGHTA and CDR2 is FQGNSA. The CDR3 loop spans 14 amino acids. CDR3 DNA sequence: TGTGCCAGCAACGCGGGACAGGGGCCCTATGGCTACACCTTC. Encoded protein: CASNAGQGPYGYTF.

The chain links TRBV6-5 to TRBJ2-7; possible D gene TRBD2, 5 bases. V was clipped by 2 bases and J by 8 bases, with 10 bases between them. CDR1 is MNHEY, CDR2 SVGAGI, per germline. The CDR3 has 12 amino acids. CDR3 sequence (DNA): TGTGCCAGCAGTTACCTAGAGGGCCAGCAGTACTTC. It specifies CASSYLEGQQYF.

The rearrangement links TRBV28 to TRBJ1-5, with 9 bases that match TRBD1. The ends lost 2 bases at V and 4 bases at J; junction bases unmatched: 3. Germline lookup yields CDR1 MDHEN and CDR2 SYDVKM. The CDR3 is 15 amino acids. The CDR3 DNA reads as TGTGCCAGCAGTTTACGACAGGGGGGGAATCAGCCCCAGCATTTT. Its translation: CASSLRQGGNQPQHF.

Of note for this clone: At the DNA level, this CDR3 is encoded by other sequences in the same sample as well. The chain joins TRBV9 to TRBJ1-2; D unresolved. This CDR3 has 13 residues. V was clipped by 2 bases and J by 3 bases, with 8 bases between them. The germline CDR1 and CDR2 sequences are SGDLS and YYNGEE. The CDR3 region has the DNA TGTGCCAGCAGCGTTGGAGGAGACTATGGCTACACCTTC. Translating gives CASSVGGDYGYTF.

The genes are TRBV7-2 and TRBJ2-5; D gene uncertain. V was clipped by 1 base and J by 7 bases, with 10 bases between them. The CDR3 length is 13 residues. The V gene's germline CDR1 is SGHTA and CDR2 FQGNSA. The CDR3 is CASSLETLGTQYF. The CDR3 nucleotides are TGTGCCAGCAGCTTAGAAACGTTGGGGACCCAGTACTTC. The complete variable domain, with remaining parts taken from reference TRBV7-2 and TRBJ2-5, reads GAGVSQSPSNKVTEKGKDVELRCDPISGHTALYWYRQSLGQGLEFLIYFQGNSAPDKSGLPSDRFSAERTGGSVSTLTIQRTQQEDSAVYLCASSLETLGTQYFGPGTRLLVL.

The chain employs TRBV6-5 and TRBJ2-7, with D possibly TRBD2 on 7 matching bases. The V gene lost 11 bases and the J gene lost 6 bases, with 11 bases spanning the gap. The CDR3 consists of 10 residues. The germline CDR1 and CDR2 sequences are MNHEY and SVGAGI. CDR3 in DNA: TGTGCCTCGAGGGGGGGCGAGCAGTACTTC. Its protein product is CASRGGEQYF.

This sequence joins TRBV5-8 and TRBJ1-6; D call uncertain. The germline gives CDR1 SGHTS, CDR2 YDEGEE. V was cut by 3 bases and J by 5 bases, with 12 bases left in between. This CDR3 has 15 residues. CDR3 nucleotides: TGTGCCAGCAGCTCGCCCTCGAGAGATAATTCACCCCTCCACTTT. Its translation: CASSSPSRDNSPLHF.

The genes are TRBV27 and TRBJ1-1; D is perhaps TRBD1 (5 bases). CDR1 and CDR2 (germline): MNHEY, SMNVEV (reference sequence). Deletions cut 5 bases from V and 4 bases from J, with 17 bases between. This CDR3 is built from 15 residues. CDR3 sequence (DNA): TGTGCCAGCAGTCTAACAGGAGATGTAAGCACTGAAGCTTTCTTT. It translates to CASSLTGDVSTEAFF.

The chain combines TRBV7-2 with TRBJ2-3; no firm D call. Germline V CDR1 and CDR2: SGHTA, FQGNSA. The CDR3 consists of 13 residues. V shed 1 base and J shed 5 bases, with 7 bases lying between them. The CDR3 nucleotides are TGTGCCAGCAGCTTAGAAAGTGGAGATACGCAGTATTTT. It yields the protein CASSLESGDTQYF.

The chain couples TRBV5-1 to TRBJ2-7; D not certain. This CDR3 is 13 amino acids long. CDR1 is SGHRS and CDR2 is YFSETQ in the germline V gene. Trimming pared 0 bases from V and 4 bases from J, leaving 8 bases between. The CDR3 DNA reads TGCGCCAGCAGCTTGGCCCTAGGGTACGAGCAGTACTTC. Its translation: CASSLALGYEQYF.

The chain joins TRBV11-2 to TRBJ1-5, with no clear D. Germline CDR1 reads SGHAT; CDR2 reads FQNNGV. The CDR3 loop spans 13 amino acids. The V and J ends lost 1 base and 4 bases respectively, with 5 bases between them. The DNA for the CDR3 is TGTGCCAGCAGCTTAGGAGAGAATCAGCCCCAGCATTTT. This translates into CASSLGENQPQHF.